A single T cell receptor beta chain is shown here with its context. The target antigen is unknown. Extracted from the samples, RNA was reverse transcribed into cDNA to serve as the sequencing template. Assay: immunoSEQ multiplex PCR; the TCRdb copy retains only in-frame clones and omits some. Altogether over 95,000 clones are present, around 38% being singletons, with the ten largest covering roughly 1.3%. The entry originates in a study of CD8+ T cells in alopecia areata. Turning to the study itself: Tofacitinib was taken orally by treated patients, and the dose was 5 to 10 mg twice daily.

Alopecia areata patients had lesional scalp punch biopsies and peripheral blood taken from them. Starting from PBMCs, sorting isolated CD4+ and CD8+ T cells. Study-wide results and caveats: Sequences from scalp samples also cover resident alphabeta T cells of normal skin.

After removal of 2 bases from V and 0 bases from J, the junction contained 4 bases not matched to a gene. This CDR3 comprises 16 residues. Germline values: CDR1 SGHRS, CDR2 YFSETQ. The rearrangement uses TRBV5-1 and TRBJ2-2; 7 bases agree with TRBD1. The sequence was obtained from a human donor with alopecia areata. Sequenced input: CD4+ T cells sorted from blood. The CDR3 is CASSFEGTANTGELFF. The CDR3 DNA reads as TGCGCCAGCAGCTTCGAGGGGACAGCGAACACCGGGGAGCTGTTTTTT. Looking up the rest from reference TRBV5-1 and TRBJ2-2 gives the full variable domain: KAGVTQTPRYLIKTRGQQVTLSCSPISGHRSVSWYQQTPGQGLQFLFEYFSETQRNKGNFPGRFSGRQFSNSRSEMNVSTLELGDSALYLCASSFEGTANTGELFFGEGSRLTVL.